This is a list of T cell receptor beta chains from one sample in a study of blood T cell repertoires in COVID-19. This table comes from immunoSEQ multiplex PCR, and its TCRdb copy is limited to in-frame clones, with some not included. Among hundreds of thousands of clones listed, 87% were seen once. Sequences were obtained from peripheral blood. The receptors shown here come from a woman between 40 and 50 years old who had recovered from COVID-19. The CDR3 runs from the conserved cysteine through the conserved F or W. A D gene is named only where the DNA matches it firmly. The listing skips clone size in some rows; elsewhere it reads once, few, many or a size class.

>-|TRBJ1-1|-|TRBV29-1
CSVKGPGGLAFF
TGCAGCGTAAAGGGCCCGGGAGGGTTGGCTTTCTTT
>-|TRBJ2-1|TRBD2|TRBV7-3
CASSRASGEPNEQFF
TGTGCCAGCAGCCGAGCTAGCGGGGAACCGAATGAGCAGTTCTTC
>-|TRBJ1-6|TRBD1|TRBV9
CASSETGTGNSPLHF
TGTGCCAGCAGCGAAACCGGGACAGGCAATTCACCCCTCCACTTT
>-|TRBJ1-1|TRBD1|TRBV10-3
CAIRKDRGTEAFF
TGTGCCATCAGAAAGGACAGGGGGACTGAAGCTTTCTTT
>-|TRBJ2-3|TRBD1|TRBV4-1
CASSHYRDRDRTDTQYF
TGCGCCAGCAGCCACTACAGGGACAGGGATAGGACAGATACGCAGTATTTT
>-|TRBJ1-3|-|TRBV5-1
CASSLQAGNTIYF
TGCGCCAGCAGCTTGCAGGCTGGAAACACCATATATTTT
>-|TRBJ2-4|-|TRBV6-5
CASSYSEGSPNIQYF
TGTGCCAGCAGTTACTCGGAGGGGAGCCCAAACATTCAGTACTTC
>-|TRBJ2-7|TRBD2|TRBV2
CASSEPRGGLSYEQYF
TGTGCCAGCAGTGAGCCGCGGGGGGGCCTATCCTACGAGCAGTACTTC
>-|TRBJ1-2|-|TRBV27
CASSGQGYGYTF
TGTGCCAGCAGCGGCCAGGGTTACGGCTACACCTTC
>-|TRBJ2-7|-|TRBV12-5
CASGLVQVGEFYEQYF
TGTGCTAGTGGTTTGGTACAGGTGGGTGAGTTCTACGAGCAGTACTTC
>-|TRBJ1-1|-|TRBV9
CASSVEPMEVTEAFF
TGTGCCAGCAGCGTAGAACCGATGGAGGTCACTGAAGCTTTCTTT
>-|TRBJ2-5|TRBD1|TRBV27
CASSSDPTGQDQETQYF
TGTGCCAGCAGTTCCGACCCGACCGGACAGGACCAAGAGACCCAGTACTTC
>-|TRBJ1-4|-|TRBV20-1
CSVRSGEKLFF
TGCAGTGTAAGGTCCGGGGAAAAACTGTTTTTT
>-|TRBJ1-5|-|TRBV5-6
CASSLGRAQPQHF
TGTGCCAGCAGCTTGGGCAGGGCTCAGCCCCAGCATTTT
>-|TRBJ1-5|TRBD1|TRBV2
CASSEWQGAGQPQHF
TGTGCCAGCAGTGAATGGCAGGGGGCTGGTCAGCCCCAGCATTTT
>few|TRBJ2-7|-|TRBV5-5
CASSRGSGGEQYF
TGTGCCAGCAGCCGGGGTTCAGGTGGCGAGCAGTACTTC
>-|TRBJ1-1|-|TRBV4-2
CASSLRTMNTEAFF
TGTGCCAGCAGCCTTAGGACTATGAACACTGAAGCTTTCTTT
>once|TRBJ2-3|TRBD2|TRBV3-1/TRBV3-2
CASSQDYGRWDTQYF
TGTGCCAGCAGCCAAGACTACGGGAGGTGGGATACGCAGTATTTT
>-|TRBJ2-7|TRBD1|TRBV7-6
CASSRDRGSNEQYF
TGTGCCAGCAGCCGGGACAGGGGCAGCAACGAGCAGTACTTC
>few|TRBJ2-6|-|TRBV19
CASSAGSGANVLTF
TGTGCCAGTAGCGCAGGGTCTGGGGCCAACGTCCTGACTTTC
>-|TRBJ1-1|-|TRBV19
CASHHSTEAFF
TGTGCCAGTCACCACTCGACTGAAGCTTTCTTT
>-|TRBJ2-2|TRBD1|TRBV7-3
CASTQGAITGELFF
TGTGCCAGCACGCAGGGGGCGATCACCGGGGAGCTGTTTTTT
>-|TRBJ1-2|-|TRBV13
CASSLEARGGFGYTF
TGTGCCAGCAGCTTAGAGGCCAGGGGAGGGTTTGGCTACACCTTC
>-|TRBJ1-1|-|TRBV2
CASGRREGGEAFF
TGTGCCAGCGGAAGGAGGGAGGGCGGGGAAGCTTTCTTT
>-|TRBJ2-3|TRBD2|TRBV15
CATSSGGSTDTQYF
TGTGCCACCAGCAGCGGGGGGAGCACAGATACGCAGTATTTT
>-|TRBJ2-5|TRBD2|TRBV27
CASSPTSGLAGKETQYF
TGTGCCAGCAGTCCCACCTCGGGACTAGCGGGAAAAGAGACCCAGTACTTC
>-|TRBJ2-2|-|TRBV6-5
CAPHATGELFF
TGTGCCCCCCATGCGACCGGGGAGCTGTTTTTT
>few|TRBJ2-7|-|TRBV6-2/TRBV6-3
CASSKPGLFWEQYF
TGTGCCAGCAGCAAACCGGGACTTTTTTGGGAGCAGTACTTC
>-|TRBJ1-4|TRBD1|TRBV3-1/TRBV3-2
CASSQDPEQGVNEKLFF
TGTGCCAGCAGCCAAGATCCTGAACAGGGGGTTAATGAAAAACTGTTTTTT
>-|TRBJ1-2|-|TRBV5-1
CASSPSFGGYGYTF
TGCGCCAGCAGCCCATCGTTCGGGGGGTATGGCTACACCTTC
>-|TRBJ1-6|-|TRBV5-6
CASRLTGTNSPLHF
TGTGCCAGCAGGCTAACAGGGACTAATTCACCCCTCCACTTT
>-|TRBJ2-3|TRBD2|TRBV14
CASSQSPLAGGIYTQYF
TGTGCCAGCAGCCAATCCCCACTAGCGGGGGGGATCTATACGCAGTATTTT
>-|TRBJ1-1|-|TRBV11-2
CASSLVGGRTEAFF
TGTGCCAGCAGCTTAGTGGGTGGGAGGACTGAAGCTTTCTTT
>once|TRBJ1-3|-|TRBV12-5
CASGLVRGVSGNTIYF
TGTGCTAGTGGTTTGGTACGCGGGGTTTCTGGAAACACCATATATTTT
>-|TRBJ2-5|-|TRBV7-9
CASSLSWAQETQYF
TGTGCCAGCAGCTTAAGCTGGGCTCAAGAGACCCAGTACTTC
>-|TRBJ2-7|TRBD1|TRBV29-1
CSVRQGHSYEQYF
TGCAGCGTCCGACAGGGGCACTCCTACGAGCAGTACTTC
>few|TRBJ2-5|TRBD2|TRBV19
CASSGGGLAGAQETQYF
TGTGCCAGTAGTGGGGGGGGACTAGCGGGAGCCCAAGAGACCCAGTACTTC